This is a list of T cell receptor beta chains from one sample in a study of early T cells in non-severe SARS-CoV-2 infection. One entry per CDR3 protein results from TCRdb running MiXCR on the 5' RACE reads. The profile shows some 96,000 distinct CDR3 sequences, 15% of them singletons. The sequenced sample was whole blood. All receptors come from an adult who was a healthcare worker with PCR-confirmed SARS-CoV-2 infection or an uninfected control (not recorded which). CDR3s include the opening cysteine and the closing phenylalanine or tryptophan. Each record gives: V gene, J gene, D gene, clone size, CDR3 DNA, CDR3 protein. The D gene is left open where the match is weak. Some rows have no size entry. The others give once, few or many, or a class for an expanded clone.

V gene: TRBV28; J gene: TRBJ1-4; D gene: TRBD1; clone size: many; CDR3 DNA: TGTGCCAGCAGTCAGGGGGGAACTAATGAAAAACTGTTTTTT; CDR3 protein: CASSQGGTNEKLFF
V gene: TRBV5-1; J gene: TRBJ2-5; D gene: .; clone size: .; CDR3 DNA: TGCGCCAGCAGCTTGTTTGAGACCCAGTACTTC; CDR3 protein: CASSLFETQYF
V gene: TRBV15; J gene: TRBJ2-7; D gene: .; clone size: many; CDR3 DNA: TGTGCCACCAGCAGTCAACCCGGGAGACAGTACGAGCAGTACTTC; CDR3 protein: CATSSQPGRQYEQYF
V gene: TRBV9; J gene: TRBJ2-5; D gene: .; clone size: .; CDR3 DNA: TGTGCCAGCAGCGTAGGGCCGGAGCTGGAGACCCAGTACTTC; CDR3 protein: CASSVGPELETQYF
V gene: TRBV10-3; J gene: TRBJ2-7; D gene: .; clone size: few; CDR3 DNA: TGTGCCACCCGGGGTTCCGCTTACGAGCAGTACTTC; CDR3 protein: CATRGSAYEQYF
V gene: TRBV6-1; J gene: TRBJ2-1; D gene: .; clone size: .; CDR3 DNA: TGTGCCAGCAGTGAAGCGCTTCTTCGACGCCCGGGGGAGCAGTTCTTC; CDR3 protein: CASSEALLRRPGEQFF
V gene: TRBV5-1; J gene: TRBJ2-1; D gene: TRBD2; clone size: .; CDR3 DNA: TGCGCCAGCAGCTTGGCGGGTACTAGCGGGACCGGTGAGCAGTTCTTC; CDR3 protein: CASSLAGTSGTGEQFF
V gene: TRBV18; J gene: TRBJ2-3; D gene: TRBD1; clone size: few; CDR3 DNA: TGTGCCAGCTCACCGAAGGGGGCGCGAGCAGATACGCAGTATTTT; CDR3 protein: CASSPKGARADTQYF
V gene: TRBV29-1; J gene: TRBJ2-1; D gene: TRBD2; clone size: few; CDR3 DNA: TGCAGCGTTGTTCCTAGCGGCAATGAGCAGTTCTTC; CDR3 protein: CSVVPSGNEQFF
V gene: TRBV12-3/TRBV12-4; J gene: TRBJ2-1; D gene: .; clone size: .; CDR3 DNA: TGTGCCAGCAGTGCGTCCGGGTCGTACAATGAGCAGTTCTTC; CDR3 protein: CASSASGSYNEQFF
V gene: TRBV20-1; J gene: TRBJ2-7; D gene: .; clone size: .; CDR3 DNA: TGCAGTGCTAGAATCGGGACCGACAATCGGCAGTACTTC; CDR3 protein: CSARIGTDNRQYF
V gene: TRBV20-1; J gene: TRBJ2-1; D gene: TRBD1; clone size: .; CDR3 DNA: TGCAGTGCTAGAGATTTTCTCGGGACAGGGGTCAATGAGCAGTTCTTC; CDR3 protein: CSARDFLGTGVNEQFF
V gene: TRBV4-2; J gene: TRBJ1-6; D gene: .; clone size: few; CDR3 DNA: TGTGCCAGCAGCCAAGATTATTATGGGGATTCACCCCTCCACTTT; CDR3 protein: CASSQDYYGDSPLHF
V gene: TRBV19; J gene: TRBJ2-7; D gene: TRBD2; clone size: few; CDR3 DNA: TGTGCCAGTAGTGAACTAGCGGGAGATCCCTACGAGCAGTACTTC; CDR3 protein: CASSELAGDPYEQYF
V gene: TRBV12-3/TRBV12-4; J gene: TRBJ2-4; D gene: .; clone size: .; CDR3 DNA: TGTGCCAGCAGTTTAGCGCAGGGACACATTCAGTACTTC; CDR3 protein: CASSLAQGHIQYF
V gene: TRBV27; J gene: TRBJ2-2; D gene: .; clone size: .; CDR3 DNA: TGTGCCAGCAGTTTATCTTCAGACAACACCGGGGAGCTGTTTTTT; CDR3 protein: CASSLSSDNTGELFF
V gene: TRBV7-3; J gene: TRBJ2-1; D gene: .; clone size: .; CDR3 DNA: TGTGCCAGCGCTCAGCGGGTGGGTGAGCAGTTCTTC; CDR3 protein: CASAQRVGEQFF
V gene: TRBV6-1; J gene: TRBJ1-1; D gene: .; clone size: few; CDR3 DNA: TGTGCCAGCAGGTCCCAACCGGACACTGAAGCTTTCTTT; CDR3 protein: CASRSQPDTEAFF
V gene: TRBV4-3; J gene: TRBJ2-1; D gene: .; clone size: few; CDR3 DNA: TGCGCCAGCAGCCAACGTCCGGAAAGCTCCTACAATGAGCAGTTCTTC; CDR3 protein: CASSQRPESSYNEQFF
V gene: TRBV4-1; J gene: TRBJ2-3; D gene: TRBD2; clone size: few; CDR3 DNA: TGCGCCAGCAGCCAAGTCCCACTAGCGGGTCCTAGCACAGATACGCAGTATTTT; CDR3 protein: CASSQVPLAGPSTDTQYF
V gene: TRBV5-5; J gene: TRBJ2-3; D gene: .; clone size: .; CDR3 DNA: TGTGCCAGCAGCTTTACCGATTGGGCAGATACGCAGTATTTT; CDR3 protein: CASSFTDWADTQYF
V gene: TRBV15; J gene: TRBJ2-1; D gene: TRBD2; clone size: few; CDR3 DNA: TGTGCCACCAGCAGAATGACTAGCGGGAGTGTCAATGAGCAGTTCTTC; CDR3 protein: CATSRMTSGSVNEQFF
V gene: TRBV7-2; J gene: TRBJ2-2; D gene: .; clone size: many; CDR3 DNA: TGTGCCAGCAGCCTCGGGCCGACCCCCGGGGAGCTGTTTTTT; CDR3 protein: CASSLGPTPGELFF
V gene: TRBV6-5; J gene: TRBJ2-7; D gene: .; clone size: .; CDR3 DNA: TGTGCCAGCAGTTACGGGATTGGCAGGGGCTACGAGCAGTACTTC; CDR3 protein: CASSYGIGRGYEQYF
V gene: TRBV20-1; J gene: TRBJ1-2; D gene: TRBD1; clone size: few; CDR3 DNA: TGCAGTGCTAGTGAGGGGGCTTACCTATATGGCTACACCTTC; CDR3 protein: CSASEGAYLYGYTF
V gene: TRBV18; J gene: TRBJ1-1; D gene: .; clone size: .; CDR3 DNA: TGTGCCAGCTCACCAATCGGATTGAACACTGAAGCTTTCTTT; CDR3 protein: CASSPIGLNTEAFF
V gene: TRBV11-2; J gene: TRBJ2-1; D gene: TRBD1; clone size: .; CDR3 DNA: TGTGCCAGCAGCTCCCAAGACAGGGCCAATGAGCAGTTCTTC; CDR3 protein: CASSSQDRANEQFF
V gene: TRBV10-3; J gene: TRBJ2-2; D gene: .; clone size: .; CDR3 DNA: TGTGCCATCACAGAAACCGGACAGCCGAACACCGGGGAGCTGTTTTTT; CDR3 protein: CAITETGQPNTGELFF
V gene: TRBV6-1; J gene: TRBJ1-5; D gene: TRBD1; clone size: many; CDR3 DNA: TGTGCCAGCAGTGCCGGCGCGGGGACAGGGGGTCAGCCCCAGCATTTT; CDR3 protein: CASSAGAGTGGQPQHF
V gene: TRBV7-2; J gene: TRBJ1-3; D gene: .; clone size: few; CDR3 DNA: TGTGCCAGCAGCCAAACAGCCAACTCTGGAAACACCATATATTTT; CDR3 protein: CASSQTANSGNTIYF
V gene: TRBV9; J gene: TRBJ2-1; D gene: .; clone size: few; CDR3 DNA: TGTGCCAGCAGCGTAGTGGCCGGGGCCGACAATGAGCAGTTCTTC; CDR3 protein: CASSVVAGADNEQFF
V gene: TRBV28; J gene: TRBJ1-5; D gene: .; clone size: .; CDR3 DNA: TGTGCCAGCAGATGGACAGGCAATCAGCCCCAGCATTTT; CDR3 protein: CASRWTGNQPQHF
V gene: TRBV28; J gene: TRBJ1-5; D gene: .; clone size: .; CDR3 DNA: TGTGCCAGCAGTACGTACAGGTCATTTAATCAGCCCCAGCATTTT; CDR3 protein: CASSTYRSFNQPQHF
V gene: TRBV7-6; J gene: TRBJ2-3; D gene: .; clone size: few; CDR3 DNA: TGTGCCAGCAGCTTAAGACTCAACGCAGATACGCAGTATTTT; CDR3 protein: CASSLRLNADTQYF
V gene: TRBV6-6; J gene: TRBJ2-1; D gene: TRBD2; clone size: few; CDR3 DNA: TGTGCCAGTACCCTAGCGGGAGTACATAATGAGCAGTTCTTC; CDR3 protein: CASTLAGVHNEQFF
V gene: TRBV10-2; J gene: TRBJ2-7; D gene: TRBD2; clone size: .; CDR3 DNA: TGCGCCAGCAGTGGAAAGCGGGGGACCTACGAGCAGTACTTC; CDR3 protein: CASSGKRGTYEQYF
V gene: TRBV5-1; J gene: TRBJ2-2; D gene: .; clone size: few; CDR3 DNA: TGCGCCAGCAGCTTGAACCCCCAGGGCGGGATCGGGGAGCTGTTTTTT; CDR3 protein: CASSLNPQGGIGELFF
V gene: TRBV7-9; J gene: TRBJ2-3; D gene: .; clone size: .; CDR3 DNA: TGTGCCAGCAGCCCGCGAGAGGCGCTGACAGATACGCAGTATTTT; CDR3 protein: CASSPREALTDTQYF
V gene: TRBV6-6; J gene: TRBJ1-3; D gene: .; clone size: .; CDR3 DNA: TGTGCCAGCAGACTAACCCGCTCTGGAAACACCATATATTTT; CDR3 protein: CASRLTRSGNTIYF
V gene: TRBV2; J gene: TRBJ2-5; D gene: .; clone size: many; CDR3 DNA: TGTGCCAGCAGTGAAAGTCTCCCGAAACAGATTGACTTC; CDR3 protein: CASSESLPKQIDF
V gene: TRBV24-1; J gene: TRBJ2-2; D gene: .; clone size: few; CDR3 DNA: TGTGCCACCAGTGATTTTACTAGAGACACCGGGGAGCTGTTTTTT; CDR3 protein: CATSDFTRDTGELFF
V gene: TRBV7-9; J gene: TRBJ2-2; D gene: .; clone size: many; CDR3 DNA: TGTGCCAGCAGCCGGTCGGCTCTGGGACCCTTAAACACCGGGGAGCTGTTTTTT; CDR3 protein: CASSRSALGPLNTGELFF
V gene: TRBV5-1; J gene: TRBJ2-1; D gene: TRBD2; clone size: .; CDR3 DNA: TGCGCCAGCAGCTTGGCCGCGGTAGCGGGAGGAGGGGCTGAGCAGTTCTTC; CDR3 protein: CASSLAAVAGGGAEQFF
V gene: TRBV5-1; J gene: TRBJ2-7; D gene: .; clone size: .; CDR3 DNA: TGCGCCAGCAGCTTGGGAACGGACGAGCAGTACTTC; CDR3 protein: CASSLGTDEQYF
V gene: TRBV4-2; J gene: TRBJ2-7; D gene: .; clone size: few; CDR3 DNA: TGTGCCAGCAGCCAAGCCTTGCGTTCGAGCTGGGATCCCTACGAGCAGTACTTC; CDR3 protein: CASSQALRSSWDPYEQYF
V gene: TRBV12-3/TRBV12-4; J gene: TRBJ2-5; D gene: TRBD1; clone size: many; CDR3 DNA: TGTGCCAGCAGTTCGGATGGGACAGGGGACGAGACCCAGTACTTC; CDR3 protein: CASSSDGTGDETQYF
V gene: TRBV19; J gene: TRBJ2-1; D gene: TRBD2; clone size: .; CDR3 DNA: TGTGCCAGTAGTCCAAATAGCGGGAGTACGTTCTTC; CDR3 protein: CASSPNSGSTFF
V gene: TRBV12-3/TRBV12-4; J gene: TRBJ1-2; D gene: .; clone size: many; CDR3 DNA: TGTGCCAGCACAGGAGGCCCGGGCGACTATGGCTACACCTTC; CDR3 protein: CASTGGPGDYGYTF